This T cell receptor (beta chain) was retrieved from a study of blood T cell repertoires in COVID-19. In the original processing: From reference gene primer amplification, estimates of nucleated cell counts were derived. Sequenced by immunoSEQ multiplex PCR; TCRdb stores in-frame clones only, minus some. V and J calls plus clone size are reproduced from that table; the DNA served to infer D and trimming. The sample lists some 69,000 clones, 90% occurring once. With V trimmed by 4 bases and J by 0 bases, 9 bases remained unmatched. This CDR3 is 18 amino acids long. CDR1 is MGHRA and CDR2 is YSYEKL in the germline V gene.

The specimen sequenced was peripheral blood. This chain links TRBV4-1 with TRBJ2-6; 7 nucleotides match TRBD1. The sequence was obtained from a man in his 60s with acute or convalescent COVID-19. CDR3 loop: CASSPRQGPPSGANVLTF. Here the CDR3 DNA reads TGCGCCAGCAGCCCGAGACAGGGACCTCCCTCTGGGGCCAACGTCCTGACTTTC.